This passage covers 30 T cell receptor beta chains from one sample sequenced in a study of T cells in localized non-small cell lung cancer. Repertoires were generated with immunoSEQ multiplex PCR, while TCRdb's copy carries only in-frame clones and drops some. The table shows around 140,000 clones, with roughly 90% occurring only once. The sequencing here drew on peripheral blood, taken before any cancer treatment. All receptors derive from a female donor of 60 years or more with stage I lung adenocarcinoma.

This clone was counted a single time. This sequence joins TRBV5-1 and TRBJ2-1; D might be TRBD1 (6 bases). V was pared by 3 bases and J by 7 bases, with 11 bases between. This CDR3 has 13 amino acids. The germline V gene has CDR1 SGHRS and CDR2 YFSETQ. The CDR3 nucleotides are TGCGCCAGCAGCTGGAGACAGGTTAATGAGCAGTTCTTC. This codes for CASSWRQVNEQFF.

This clone was found a few times. The CDR3 reads CASTSRFNQPQHF. The CDR3 DNA sequence: TGTGCCAGCACCTCCAGGTTCAATCAGCCCCAGCATTTT. V is TRBV2 and J is TRBJ1-5; D is ambiguous. Trimming took 7 bases from V and 3 from J, leaving 10 bases between them. The germline V gene has CDR1 SNHLY and CDR2 FYNNEI. The CDR3 sequence is 13 residues long. Full variable domain (rest looked up from reference TRBV2 and TRBJ1-5): EPEVTQTPSHQVTQMGQEVILRCVPISNHLYFYWYRQILGQKVEFLVSFYNNEISEKSEIFDDQFSVERPDGSNFTLKIRSTKLEDSAMYFCASTSRFNQPQHFGDGTRLSIL.

The gene calls are TRBV9 and TRBJ2-7; D possibly corresponds to TRBD2 (5 bases). Germline CDR1 is SGDLS and CDR2 is YYNGEE. The CDR3 is 13 amino acids. Trimming shortened V by 0 bases and J by 6 bases, and 10 bases separated the two germline ends. The CDR3: CASSVVLGGEQYF. CDR3 DNA: TGTGCCAGCAGCGTAGTTCTTGGAGGCGAGCAGTACTTC.

The chain links TRBV25-1 to TRBJ1-4; no clear D gene. This CDR3 has 13 amino acids. V gave up 7 bases and J gave up 4 bases, with 10 bases separating them. Germline V CDR1 and CDR2: MGHDK, SYGVNS. CDR3 residues: CASKMVGNEKLFF. In DNA, the CDR3 is TGTGCCAGCAAGATGGTGGGTAATGAAAAACTGTTTTTT.

This clone was counted a few times. This sequence joins TRBV28 and TRBJ1-1; no clear D gene. This CDR3 comprises 12 residues. Trimming took 4 bases from V and 6 from J, leaving 9 bases between them. In germline, CDR1 is MDHEN, CDR2 SYDVKM. CDR3 nucleotides: TGTGCCAGCAGTTCGGGGAGCCCTGAAGCTTTCTTT. As protein: CASSSGSPEAFF. Supplemented by reference TRBV28 and TRBJ1-1, the full variable domain reads DVKVTQSSRYLVKRTGEKVFLECVQDMDHENMFWYRQDPGLGLRLIYFSYDVKMKEKGDIPEGYSVSREKKERFSLILESASTNQTSMYLCASSSGSPEAFFGQGTRLTVV.

Here the CDR3 DNA reads TGTGCCAGCAGTTTTTCAGTCGGCCCCAGGGGAAACACCATATATTTT. Protein sequence: CASSFSVGPRGNTIYF. This chain joins TRBV28 and TRBJ1-3; D gene uncertain. CDR3 length equals 16 residues. The V gene lost 3 bases and the J gene lost 4 bases, with 16 bases spanning the gap. Germline assignment: CDR1 MDHEN and CDR2 SYDVKM.

The rearrangement links TRBV4-1 to TRBJ1-2; 9 nucleotides agree with TRBD1. The CDR3 length is 16 residues. J lost 8 bases, V lost 4 bases, and 14 bases had no gene match. The germline V gene encodes CDR1 MGHRA and CDR2 YSYEKL. The DNA for the CDR3 is TGCGCCAGCAGCCCCATGGGACAGGGCGCCTTTAAGGGCTACACCTTC. Its translation is CASSPMGQGAFKGYTF.

This clone was seen only once. The chain recombines TRBV6-6 with TRBJ2-7, with D tentatively TRBD1 or TRBD2 (6 bases each). The CDR3 totals 15 residues. The V gene's germline CDR1 is MNHNY and CDR2 SVGAGI (reference sequence). Trimming removed 5 bases at V and 5 bases at J, with 19 bases between. The CDR3, as DNA: TGTGCCAGCAGTCCGAGGGGGGCTCCACTCAACGAGCAGTACTTC. Translation: CASSPRGAPLNEQYF.

This clone was found once. The chain carries TRBV5-1 and TRBJ2-5, with 7 bases fitting TRBD1. CDR1 and CDR2 from the germline V gene are SGHRS and YFSETQ. The CDR3 totals 14 residues. Losses at the gene ends were 3 bases for V and 1 base for J; bases not matched to a gene: 3. CDR3 sequence reads: CASSSGTAQETQYF. The CDR3 coding sequence is TGCGCCAGCAGCTCTGGGACAGCCCAAGAGACCCAGTACTTC.

V gene TRBV5-6 combines with J gene TRBJ1-5, with D perhaps matching TRBD1 (5 bases). CDR3 length equals 15 residues. Germline V gene sequence: CDR1 SGHDT, CDR2 YYEEEE. Trimming left V 4 bases short and J 0 bases short, with 11 bases between. The chain's CDR3 is CASSIRQTSNQPQHF. In DNA form, the CDR3 reads TGTGCCAGCAGCATCAGACAGACTAGCAATCAGCCCCAGCATTTT.

The chain is built from TRBV19 and TRBJ1-4, with TRBD1 matching over 7 bases. The V gene end was trimmed by 5 bases and the J gene end by 8 bases; junction bases not matched to a gene: 5. The germline CDR1 and CDR2 sequences are LNHDA and SQIVND (reference sequence). This CDR3 is 13 amino acids long. CDR3 sequence: CASSQGGDEKLFF. The DNA of the CDR3 is TGTGCCAGTAGTCAGGGGGGTGACGAAAAACTGTTTTTT.

The V and J genes are TRBV28 and TRBJ1-5; 8 bases map to TRBD1. Trimming at V came to 6 bases and at J to 1 base, leaving 11 bases not matched to a gene. This CDR3 region has 17 residues. Germline values: CDR1 MDHEN, CDR2 SYDVKM. CDR3 in amino acids: CASSRPQGARSNQPQHF. The CDR3 coding sequence is TGTGCCAGCAGCAGACCCCAGGGGGCGCGGAGCAATCAGCCCCAGCATTTT.

The chain has TRBV7-2 and TRBJ2-1, with 7 bases lining up with TRBD1. Germline CDR1 SGHTA, CDR2 FQGNSA. There are 14 residues in the CDR3. V shed 5 bases, J shed 1 base, and the junction held 2 bases outside the gene matches. DNA for the CDR3: TGTGCCAGCAGCCCGGGACAGTCCTACAATGAGCAGTTCTTC. Translation gives CASSPGQSYNEQFF.

The CDR3: CASNPDHTEAFF. The CDR3 DNA is TGTGCCAGCAACCCAGACCACACTGAAGCTTTCTTT. V gene TRBV2 combines with J gene TRBJ1-1; no firm D call. The CDR3 contains 12 residues. CDR1 SNHLY and CDR2 FYNNEI come from the germline V gene. Trimming cost V 7 bases and J 3 bases, with 9 bases left between them.

The rearrangement links TRBV27 to TRBJ2-1; 12 bases match TRBD2. Germline V gene lookup returns CDR1 MNHEY and CDR2 SMNVEV (reference sequence). This CDR3 region has 16 residues. The ends lost 7 bases at V and 4 bases at J; junction bases unmatched: 8. The CDR3 spells CASKPQLAGGYNEQFF. Written as DNA, the CDR3 is TGTGCCAGCAAACCCCAACTAGCGGGAGGTTACAATGAGCAGTTCTTC.

The CDR3: CASSSRLAASTDTQYF. The DNA for the CDR3 is TGTGCCAGCAGCTCCCGACTAGCGGCTAGCACAGATACGCAGTATTTT. This sequence joins TRBV13 and TRBJ2-3; 9 bases fit TRBD2. Germline V lookup: CDR1 PRHDT, CDR2 FYEKMQ (reference sequence). This CDR3 is 16 amino acids long. The junction had 5 bases not matched to a gene; V was cut back by 4 bases and J by 0 bases.

The rearrangement links TRBV6-1 to TRBJ2-5; D is undetermined. The last part of the DNA fits TRBJ2-7 better; the J call may be wrong. CDR3 length equals 12 residues. CDR1 and CDR2 (germline): MNHNS, SASEGT. The CDR3 loop reads CASSESFYEQYF. As DNA, the CDR3 is TGTGCCAGCAGTGAGAGTTTCTACGAGCAGTACTTC.

The count of this clone is one. The chain joins TRBV15 to TRBJ2-1; D call uncertain. This CDR3 spans 16 amino acids. Germline CDR1 and CDR2: LNHNV and YYDKDF (reference sequence). The V gene lost 0 bases and the J gene lost 7 bases, with 16 bases spanning the gap. CDR3 DNA: TGTGCCACCAGCAGAGATAGTAGCCCAGTGGGGAATGAGCAGTTCTTC. This translates into CATSRDSSPVGNEQFF.

The chain is built from TRBV14 and TRBJ2-1; no firm D call. The CDR3 covers 14 residues. Trimming cost V 1 base and J 8 bases, with 12 bases left between them. Germline CDR1 SGHDN, CDR2 FVKESK. This chain's CDR3 is CASSQVTVDHEQFF. The CDR3 coding sequence is TGTGCCAGCAGCCAAGTAACCGTCGACCATGAGCAGTTCTTC.

The V gene is TRBV10-3, the J gene TRBJ1-4; 9 nucleotides line up with TRBD1. V was clipped by 4 bases and J by 7 bases; unmatched bases: 7. The length of the CDR3 is 15 residues. Germline V gives CDR1 ENHRY, CDR2 SYGVKD. The CDR3 protein is CAISGGTGLGEKLFF. The CDR3 nucleotides are TGTGCCATCAGTGGCGGGACAGGGCTTGGTGAAAAACTGTTTTTT.

This chain joins TRBV6-4 and TRBJ1-5, with D unresolved. The CDR3 is made up of 13 amino acids. V shed 5 bases and J shed 6 bases, with 11 bases lying between them. Germline loops: CDR1 MRHNA, CDR2 SNTAGT. The CDR3 sequence: CASSNPYGQPQHF. As DNA, the CDR3 is TGTGCCAGCAGTAACCCGTATGGTCAGCCCCAGCATTTT.

The rearrangement links TRBV29-1 to TRBJ1-1; tentatively, D is TRBD1 (6 bases). From germline, CDR1 is SQVTM and CDR2 ANQGSEA. V lost 7 bases and J 7 bases, leaving 19 bases between the germline ends. CDR3 length: 13 residues. DNA of the CDR3: TGCAGCGCGGAGGAGGGGGGGCGTTATGAAGCTTTCTTT. It encodes CSAEEGGRYEAFF.

The chain is built from TRBV6-1 and TRBJ1-2; TRBD1 might be the D (6 bases). The CDR3 extends over 15 amino acids. V lost 2 bases and J 5 bases, leaving 15 bases between the germline ends. CDR1 is MNHNS and CDR2 is SASEGT in the germline V gene. In DNA form, the CDR3 reads TGTGCCAGCAGTGAATTTGGGGGGCCGGGGTATGGCTACACCTTC. Encoded protein: CASSEFGGPGYGYTF.

The rearrangement links TRBV28 to TRBJ2-7; TRBD1 matches 7 bases. This CDR3 has 15 residues. V lost 6 bases to trimming and J lost 5 bases; unmatched junction nucleotides: 13. In germline, CDR1 is MDHEN, CDR2 SYDVKM. This chain's CDR3 is CASSNDRVRWDEQYF. DNA of the CDR3: TGTGCCAGCAGCAACGACAGGGTTCGGTGGGACGAGCAGTACTTC.

The chain is built from TRBV25-1 and TRBJ1-1; 9 nucleotides align to TRBD1. The CDR3 is 15 residues long. CDR1 is MGHDK, CDR2 SYGVNS, per germline. J gave up 11 bases and V 3 bases, and 13 bases lay outside the gene matches. CDR3 DNA sequence: TGTGCCAGCAGTGACCGACAGGGGGGGGCTTATTATGCTTTCTTT. Its translation is CASSDRQGGAYYAFF.

The V call is TRBV18, the J call TRBJ1-1, with D unresolved. The V and J ends lost 3 bases and 1 base respectively, with 12 bases between them. CDR1 and CDR2 (germline): KGHSH, LQKENI. The CDR3 consists of 15 residues. CDR3 protein: CASSPTLAGNTEAFF. CDR3 DNA sequence: TGTGCCAGCTCACCGACCCTAGCAGGGAACACTGAAGCTTTCTTT.

The CDR3 here is CATSRDLRQGEPQHF. In DNA form, the CDR3 reads TGTGCCACCAGCAGAGATCTGCGCCAGGGTGAGCCCCAGCATTTT. This chain uses TRBV15 with TRBJ1-5; D is perhaps TRBD1 (5 bases). Germline values: CDR1 LNHNV, CDR2 YYDKDF (reference sequence). The CDR3 totals 15 residues. V was clipped by 0 bases and J by 8 bases, with 14 bases between them.

The chain combines TRBV9 with TRBJ2-7; the D call may be TRBD1 or TRBD2 (6 bases each). Trimming removed 3 bases at V and 5 bases at J, with 15 bases between. This CDR3 spans 14 amino acids. Germline CDR1 reads SGDLS; CDR2 reads YYNGEE. CDR3 in amino acids: CASSAGDSVNEQYF. Written as DNA, the CDR3 is TGTGCCAGCAGCGCAGGGGACTCGGTCAACGAGCAGTACTTC.

The rearrangement links TRBV27 to TRBJ2-3; 9 bases map to TRBD2. V lost 5 bases, J lost 5 bases, and 17 bases stayed unmatched. This CDR3 has 18 amino acids. From germline, CDR1 is MNHEY and CDR2 SMNVEV (reference sequence). CDR3 coding DNA: TGTGCCAGCAGTCCACCACGACTAGCGGCCTCGCCGGGAGATACGCAGTATTTT. Protein product: CASSPPRLAASPGDTQYF.

The rearrangement joins TRBV28 to TRBJ2-7; TRBD1 matches at 7 bases. Per germline, CDR1 MDHEN and CDR2 SYDVKM. V lost 4 bases to trimming and J lost 4 bases; unmatched junction nucleotides: 7. The CDR3 contains 14 residues. The CDR3 reads CASSSGTVLYEQYF. CDR3 nucleotide sequence: TGTGCCAGCAGTTCAGGGACAGTGCTTTACGAGCAGTACTTC.